The clone carrying this T cell receptor (beta chain) occurred once. Looked up from germline, CDR1 is SGHAT and CDR2 is FQNNGV. The J segment lost 4 bases and the V segment lost 1 base, leaving 7 bases of the junction unmatched. The CDR3 runs to 17 residues. Researchers sorted participants into cohorts using their self-reported clinical history. Exposed participants encountered a COVID-19 case during the 2 weeks preceding study entry. Profiled with immunoSEQ multiplex PCR; TCRdb holds only in-frame clones, not every one. The sample yields roughly 380,000 clones, almost 90% seen once. These data originate in a study of blood T cell repertoires in COVID-19. At the level of the study: The origin of the acute and convalescent COVID-19 samples was the United States, Italy and Spain.

This chain uses TRBV11-2 with TRBJ2-2, with 9 bases aligning to TRBD2. The sample was PBMCs or T cells enriched from blood (not recorded which). This receptor was taken from a woman between 25 and 40 years old who had been exposed to COVID-19. The CDR3 protein is CASSLVAGLAGTGELFF. The DNA for the CDR3 is TGTGCCAGCAGCTTAGTGGCGGGACTAGCAGGCACCGGGGAGCTGTTTTTT.